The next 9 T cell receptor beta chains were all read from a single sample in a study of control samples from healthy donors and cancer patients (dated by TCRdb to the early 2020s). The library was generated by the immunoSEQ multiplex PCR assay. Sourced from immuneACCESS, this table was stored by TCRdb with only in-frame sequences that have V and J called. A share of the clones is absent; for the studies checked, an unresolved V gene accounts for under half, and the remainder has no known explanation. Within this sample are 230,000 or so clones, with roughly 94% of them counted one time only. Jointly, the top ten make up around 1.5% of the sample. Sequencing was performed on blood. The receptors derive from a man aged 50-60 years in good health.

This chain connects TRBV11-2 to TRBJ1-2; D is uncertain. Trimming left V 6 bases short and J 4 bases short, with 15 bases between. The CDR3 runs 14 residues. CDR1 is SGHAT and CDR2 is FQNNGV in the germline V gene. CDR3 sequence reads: CASSQGGVSYGYTF. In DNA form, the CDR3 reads TGTGCCAGCAGTCAAGGCGGAGTCTCCTATGGCTACACCTTC.

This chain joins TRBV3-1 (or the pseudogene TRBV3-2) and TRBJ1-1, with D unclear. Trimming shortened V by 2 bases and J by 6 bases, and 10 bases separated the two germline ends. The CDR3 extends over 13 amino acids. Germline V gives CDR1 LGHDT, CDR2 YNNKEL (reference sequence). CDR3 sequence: CASSQPRVAEAFF. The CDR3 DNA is TGTGCCAGCAGCCAACCGAGGGTGGCTGAAGCTTTCTTT.

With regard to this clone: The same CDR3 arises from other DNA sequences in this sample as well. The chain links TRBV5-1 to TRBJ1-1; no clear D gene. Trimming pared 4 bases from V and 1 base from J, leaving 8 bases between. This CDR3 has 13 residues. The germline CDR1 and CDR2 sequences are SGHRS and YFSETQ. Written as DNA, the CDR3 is TGCGCCAGCAGCCTCGAGGGGAACACTGAAGCTTTCTTT. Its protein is CASSLEGNTEAFF.

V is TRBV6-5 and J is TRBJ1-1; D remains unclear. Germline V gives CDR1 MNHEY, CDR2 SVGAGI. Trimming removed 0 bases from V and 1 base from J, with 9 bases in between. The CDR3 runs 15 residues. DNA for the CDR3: TGTGCCAGCAGTTACTCGAGTCGCAGGAACACTGAAGCTTTCTTT. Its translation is CASSYSSRRNTEAFF.

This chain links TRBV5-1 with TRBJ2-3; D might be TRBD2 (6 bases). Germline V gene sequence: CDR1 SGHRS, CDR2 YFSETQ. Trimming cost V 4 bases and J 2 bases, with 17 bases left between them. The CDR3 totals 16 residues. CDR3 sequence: CASSIAGSLLTDTQYF. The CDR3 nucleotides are TGCGCCAGCAGCATAGCCGGGAGCCTCCTCACAGATACGCAGTATTTT.

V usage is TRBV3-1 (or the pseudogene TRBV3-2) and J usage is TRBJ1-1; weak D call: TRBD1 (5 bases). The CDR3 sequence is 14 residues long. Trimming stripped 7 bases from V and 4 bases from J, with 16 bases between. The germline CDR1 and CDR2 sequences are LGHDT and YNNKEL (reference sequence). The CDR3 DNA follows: TGTGCCAGCACCCCGGTCGAGGGGAGCACTGAAGCTTTCTTT. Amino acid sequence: CASTPVEGSTEAFF.

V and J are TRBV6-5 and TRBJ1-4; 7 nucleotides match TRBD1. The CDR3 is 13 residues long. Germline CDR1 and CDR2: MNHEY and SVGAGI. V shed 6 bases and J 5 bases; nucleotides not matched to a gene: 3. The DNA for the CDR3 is TGTGCCAGCAGCAGGGACAGAAATGAAAAACTGTTTTTT. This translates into CASSRDRNEKLFF.

The DNA of the CDR3 is TGTGCCAGTGGGGACAGGGGTTTCACTGAAGCTTTCTTT. Its translation: CASGDRGFTEAFF. J is TRBJ1-1 and V is TRBV19; 10 nucleotides align to TRBD1. The CDR3 is 13 residues long. Germline loops: CDR1 LNHDA, CDR2 SQIVND (reference sequence). Trimming cost V 8 bases and J 4 bases; bases outside gene matches: 4.

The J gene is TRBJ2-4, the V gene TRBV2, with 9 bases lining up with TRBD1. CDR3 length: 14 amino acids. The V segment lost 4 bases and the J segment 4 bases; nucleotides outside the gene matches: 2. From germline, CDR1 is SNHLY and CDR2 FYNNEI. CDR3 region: CASSGGTGKNIQYF. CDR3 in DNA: TGTGCCAGCAGTGGTGGGACAGGGAAAAACATTCAGTACTTC.